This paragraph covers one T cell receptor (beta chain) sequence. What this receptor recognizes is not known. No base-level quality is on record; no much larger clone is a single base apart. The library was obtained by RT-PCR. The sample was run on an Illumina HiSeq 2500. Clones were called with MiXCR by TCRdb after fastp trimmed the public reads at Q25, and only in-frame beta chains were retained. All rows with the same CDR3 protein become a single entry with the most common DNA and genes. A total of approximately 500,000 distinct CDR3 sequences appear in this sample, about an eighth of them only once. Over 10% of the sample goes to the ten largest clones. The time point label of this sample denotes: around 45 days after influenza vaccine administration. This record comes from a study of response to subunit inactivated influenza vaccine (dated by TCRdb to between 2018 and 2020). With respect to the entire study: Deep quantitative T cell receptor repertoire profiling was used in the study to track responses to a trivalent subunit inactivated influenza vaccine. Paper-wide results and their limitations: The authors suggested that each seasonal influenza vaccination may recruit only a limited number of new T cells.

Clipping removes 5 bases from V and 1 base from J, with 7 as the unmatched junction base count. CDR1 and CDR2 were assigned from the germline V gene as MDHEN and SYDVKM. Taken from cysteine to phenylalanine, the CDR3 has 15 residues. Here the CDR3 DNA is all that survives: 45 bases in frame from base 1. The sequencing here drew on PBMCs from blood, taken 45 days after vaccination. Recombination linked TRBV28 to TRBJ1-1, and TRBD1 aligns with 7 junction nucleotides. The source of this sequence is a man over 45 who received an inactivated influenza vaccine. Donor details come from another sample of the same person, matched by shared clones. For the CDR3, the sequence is CASSANRGRNTEAFF. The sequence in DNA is TGTGCCAGCAGTGCGAACAGGGGCCGGAACACTGAAGCTTTCTTT.